The rows below give T cell receptor beta chains drawn from one sample of a study of cytomegalovirus exposure and HLA in healthy donors. Profiled with immunoSEQ multiplex PCR; TCRdb holds only in-frame clones, not every one. Found here are more than 60,000 clones; the top ten clones hold more than 15%. The sample comprised PBMCs. Receptors were obtained from a boy between 10 and 17 years old in good health and CMV-seronegative. CDR3s include the opening cysteine and the closing phenylalanine or tryptophan. The D gene is left open where the match is weak.

V gene	D gene	J gene	CDR3 DNA	CDR3 protein
TRBV7-2	TRBD1	TRBJ1-2	TGTGCCAGCAGCACACAACCGACAGGGTATGGCTACACCTTC	CASSTQPTGYGYTF
TRBV29-1	NA	TRBJ1-2	TGCAGCGTTGATCGGGCAGGGCCCTACGGTGGCTACACCTTC	CSVDRAGPYGGYTF
TRBV7-2	TRBD1	TRBJ1-3	TGTGCCAGCAGCTCCTCCCCAGGGGGCTCTGGAAACACCATATATTTT	CASSSSPGGSGNTIYF
TRBV6-5	NA	TRBJ2-5	TGTGCCAGCAGTTACGCCGCCTGGGGCGCGGAAGAGACCCAGTACTTC	CASSYAAWGAEETQYF
TRBV14	TRBD1	TRBJ1-2	TGTGCCAGCAGCCAAGATGACTGGGACAGGGGTGTGTATGGCTACACCTTC	CASSQDDWDRGVYGYTF
TRBV5-1	TRBD1	TRBJ1-2	TGCGCCAGCAGGGTGACAGGGGCGAACTATGGCTACACCTTC	CASRVTGANYGYTF
TRBV11-2	TRBD2	TRBJ2-1	TGTGCCAGCAGCCATCCGACTAGCGGGAGTAGGTTTTTAGAGCAGTTCTTC	CASSHPTSGSRFLEQFF
TRBV11-1	NA	TRBJ1-1	TGTGCCAGCAGCTTTGGGGGGGGAGACACTGAAGCTTTCTTT	CASSFGGGDTEAFF
TRBV19	NA	TRBJ2-7	TGTGCCAGCAGGAGGGCCGGGTCGTGGGAGCAGTACTTC	CASRRAGSWEQYF
TRBV27	TRBD1	TRBJ1-1	TGTGCCAGCAGTTTGGACAGGACCCTTTTGAACACTGAAGCTTTCTTT	CASSLDRTLLNTEAFF
TRBV5-6	TRBD2	TRBJ2-1	TGTGCCAGCAGCTTACCGGGACTAGCGGGGTTAAGCTCCTACAATGAGCAGTTCTTC	CASSLPGLAGLSSYNEQFF
TRBV14	NA	TRBJ2-7	TGTGCCAGCAGCCTCTCGACAGGCCCCTACGAGCAGTACTTC	CASSLSTGPYEQYF
TRBV11-3	TRBD1	TRBJ2-7	TGTGCCAGCAGCGTTGGACAGGGAAGAACCTACGAGCAGTACTTC	CASSVGQGRTYEQYF
TRBV5-6	NA	TRBJ1-2	TGTGCCAGCAGGGGACTAGATGGCTACACCTTC	CASRGLDGYTF
TRBV10-3	TRBD2	TRBJ2-1	TGTGCCATCAGTGGCGGACTAGCGGATAGGGATGAGCAGTTCTTC	CAISGGLADRDEQFF
TRBV29-1	NA	TRBJ2-7	TGCAGCGTTGCGGCAGGTTCCGTCCTTACCTACGAGCAGTACTTC	CSVAAGSVLTYEQYF
TRBV6-5	NA	TRBJ2-7	TGTGCCAGCAGTTACGCCGGACAAGGGGACTACGAGCAGTACTTC	CASSYAGQGDYEQYF
TRBV27	NA	TRBJ1-1	TGTGCCAGCAGTTTGTACAGGGACACTGAAGCTTTCTTT	CASSLYRDTEAFF
TRBV6-1	TRBD1	TRBJ1-2	TGTGCCAGCAGTCCCGGACAGGCTAACTATGGCTACACCTTC	CASSPGQANYGYTF
TRBV7-2	NA	TRBJ2-7	TGTGCCAGCAGCCCTTTTCCGACATCTCACTACGAGCAGTACTTC	CASSPFPTSHYEQYF
TRBV5-4	TRBD1	TRBJ2-2	TGTGCCAGCAGCTTGGAATGGGGACAGGGGAACACCGGGGAGCTGTTTTTT	CASSLEWGQGNTGELFF
TRBV4-1	TRBD1	TRBJ1-5	TGCGCCAGCAGCCAAGATCAGGGCCCAGGGGGTGGCTATCAGCCCCAGCATTTT	CASSQDQGPGGGYQPQHF
TRBV9	TRBD1	TRBJ2-7	TGTGCCAGCAGCCGACAGGGGAATTACGAGCAGTACTTC	CASSRQGNYEQYF
TRBV4-1	TRBD1	TRBJ2-7	TGCGCCAGCAGCCCCTCTCCAGGGGGAGTGCGGGAGCAGTACTTC	CASSPSPGGVREQYF
TRBV20-1	TRBD1	TRBJ2-3	TGCAGTGCTCGACCGGGACAGGCGCAGTATTTT	CSARPGQAQYF
TRBV5-1	NA	TRBJ2-7	TGCGCCAGCAGCTTGGTTCCGGGGAGATCCGAGCAGTACTTC	CASSLVPGRSEQYF
TRBV12-2	NA	TRBJ2-1	TGTGCAAGTCGCTTAGGGGGGGTCAGTACCTACAATGAGCAGTTCTTC	CASRLGGVSTYNEQFF
TRBV5-1	NA	TRBJ1-2	TGCGCCAGCAGCTTGATTCCAGGGGCTGCGTCGGACTATGGCTACACCTTC	CASSLIPGAASDYGYTF
TRBV7-9	NA	TRBJ2-6	TGTGCCAGCAGCTTTCTAGCTGGGGCCAACGTCCTGACTTTC	CASSFLAGANVLTF
TRBV27	NA	TRBJ2-3	TGTGCCAGCACCCGGGGCACAGATACGCAGTATTTT	CASTRGTDTQYF
TRBV28	TRBD2	TRBJ2-2	TGTGCCAGCCGAAAACCAAGCGGGGAAAACACCGGGGAGCTGTTTTTT	CASRKPSGENTGELFF
TRBV30	TRBD1	TRBJ2-3	TGTGCCTGGAGTGTACTTCTGCCCCCGGGACAGCCAGATACGCAGTATTTT	CAWSVLLPPGQPDTQYF
TRBV5-1	TRBD1	TRBJ2-4	TGCGCCAGCAGCTTGAGGGGACAGGGATTTAGAAACATTCAGTACTTC	CASSLRGQGFRNIQYF
TRBV6-1	NA	TRBJ1-2	TGTGCCAGCAGTGAATCGGGGGGAGTCTATGGCTACACCTTC	CASSESGGVYGYTF
TRBV7-6	TRBD1	TRBJ1-3	TGTGCCAGCACCTCAGGGACAGGGGCTGGAAACACCATATATTTT	CASTSGTGAGNTIYF
TRBV9	NA	TRBJ2-2	TGTGCCAGCAGCGTAGGACTTTTGGGGAACACCGGGGAGCTGTTTTTT	CASSVGLLGNTGELFF
TRBV4-3	TRBD2	TRBJ2-3	TGCGCCAGCAGCCAAGATACTTCCGGGGGACTAGCGCCATCGACGCAGTATTTT	CASSQDTSGGLAPSTQYF
TRBV18	TRBD1	TRBJ2-7	TGTGCCAGCTCACCACCAGGGGCAGGGGGCTACGAGCAGTACTTC	CASSPPGAGGYEQYF
TRBV5-1	NA	TRBJ2-7	TGCGCCAGCAGCTTGGCCGGCGACAGCCCAAGTGAGTACTTC	CASSLAGDSPSEYF
TRBV9	TRBD1	TRBJ2-6	TGTGCCAGCAGCCCCGAGGGGGCAGGGGCCAACGTCCTGACTTTC	CASSPEGAGANVLTF
TRBV6-1	NA	TRBJ2-5	TGTGCCAGCAGTGAGGCGGGACGTCCCGGGGAGACCCAGTACTTC	CASSEAGRPGETQYF
TRBV5-6	NA	TRBJ2-7	TGTGCCAGCAGCCCGCGTACAGGGAACGAGCAGTACTTC	CASSPRTGNEQYF
TRBV30	NA	TRBJ1-5	TGTGCCTGGAGCCTCGGGACACAAGATCAGCCCCAGCATTTT	CAWSLGTQDQPQHF
TRBV28	NA	TRBJ1-5	TGTGCCAGCAAAGTGGGAGTCCAGCCCCAGCATTTT	CASKVGVQPQHF
TRBV10-3	NA	TRBJ1-1	TGTGCCATCATGTCTTGGGCCTCGGGATTGGAGAACACTGAAGCTTTCTTT	CAIMSWASGLENTEAFF
TRBV7-9	NA	TRBJ1-4	TGTGCCAGCTCATCTATCCGGGACATTAATGAAAAACTGTTTTTT	CASSSIRDINEKLFF
TRBV19	NA	TRBJ1-1	TGTGCCAGTATAGGGAGTGTGGGAGGTAAGAACACTGAAGCTTTCTTT	CASIGSVGGKNTEAFF